Listed here are 17 T cell receptor beta chains from one sample, sequenced in a study of cytomegalovirus exposure and HLA in healthy donors. PCR primers comprised 60 Vbeta and 13 Jbeta primers. Profiling relied on immunoSEQ multiplex PCR, and the TCRdb table lists in-frame clones only, not all of them. The sample records 140,000 or so clones, around 84% being singletons. The sequencing input was PBMCs. Source of these receptors: a boy younger than 10 in good health and CMV-seronegative.

The rearrangement joins TRBV28 to TRBJ2-7; the D gene is possibly TRBD2 (6 bases). The length of the CDR3 is 14 residues. Germline-derived CDR1 and CDR2 are MDHEN and SYDVKM. Trimming removed 7 bases from V and 4 bases from J, with 17 bases in between. The chain's CDR3 is CASITSMGRYEQYF. In DNA form, the CDR3 reads TGTGCCAGCATCACTAGCATGGGGCGGTACGAGCAGTACTTC.

The CDR3 DNA reads as TGTGCCGCCTTCCAGGGGGCGGACACTGAAGCTTTCTTT. Protein: CAAFQGADTEAFF. The rearrangement uses TRBV10-3 and TRBJ1-1; 8 bases map to TRBD1. Germline values: CDR1 ENHRY, CDR2 SYGVKD. This CDR3 spans 13 amino acids. Losses at the gene ends were 11 bases for V and 3 bases for J; bases not matched to a gene: 8.

This clone was recorded only once. The V gene is TRBV13, the J gene TRBJ2-7; 7 nucleotides agree with TRBD1. The V gene's germline CDR1 is PRHDT and CDR2 FYEKMQ (reference sequence). The junction had 11 bases not matched to a gene; V was cut back by 5 bases and J by 4 bases. This CDR3 spans 15 amino acids. CDR3 sequence: CASSPPPDRHYEQYF. In DNA, the CDR3 is TGTGCCAGCAGCCCCCCGCCGGACAGGCATTACGAGCAGTACTTC.

The V call is TRBV12-5, the J call TRBJ1-2; D possibly corresponds to TRBD1 (6 bases). CDR1 and CDR2 (germline): LGHNT, FRNRAP. Between the trimmed V and J ends, which lost 5 bases and 6 bases, there was a span of 22 bases. The CDR3 spans 16 residues. The CDR3 region is CASGPGLRQELDGYTF. Written as DNA, the CDR3 is TGTGCTAGTGGTCCTGGTCTCCGACAGGAATTAGATGGCTACACCTTC.

V gene TRBV19 combines with J gene TRBJ1-1; 12 positions match TRBD1. The CDR3 covers 14 residues. With 4 bases clipped from V and 8 bases from J, the junction kept 5 bases outside the gene matches. Germline V lookup: CDR1 LNHDA, CDR2 SQIVND (reference sequence). The CDR3: CASSTPGQGAEAFF. The CDR3 region has the DNA TGTGCCAGTAGTACCCCGGGACAGGGGGCAGAAGCTTTCTTT.

This clone was seen a few times. The chain links TRBV6-4 to TRBJ2-1; D might be TRBD1 (6 bases). The V end lost 8 bases, the J end lost 4 bases, and 12 bases lay between the germline ends. The CDR3 contains 13 residues. Looked up from germline, CDR1 is MRHNA and CDR2 is SNTAGT. In nucleotides, the CDR3 is TGTGCCAGCGCGGAGGACAGTTACAATGAGCAGTTCTTC. Amino acid sequence: CASAEDSYNEQFF.

The genes are TRBV19 and TRBJ2-7; 8 positions match TRBD1. V dropped 9 bases and J dropped 3; count of bases not matched to a gene: 7. The CDR3 has 13 residues. In germline, CDR1 is LNHDA, CDR2 SQIVND (reference sequence). DNA of the CDR3: TGTGCCAGCGGAAGGACAGGGATCTACGAGCAGTACTTC. Translation: CASGRTGIYEQYF. The variable domain in full, completed from reference TRBV19 and TRBJ2-7, reads DGGITQSPKYLFRKEGQNVTLSCEQNLNHDAMYWYRQDPGQGLRLIYYSQIVNDFQKGDIAEGYSVSREKKESFPLTVTSAQKNPTAFYLCASGRTGIYEQYFGPGTRLTVT.

The V call is TRBV10-1, the J call TRBJ2-7; 9 nucleotides match TRBD1. Germline V lookup: CDR1 WNHNN, CDR2 SYGVQD (reference sequence). The CDR3 is 16 residues long. J gave up 5 bases and V 2 bases, and 10 bases lay outside the gene matches. In nucleotides, the CDR3 is TGCGCCAGCAGTGAGCTAGGGACAGGGCTTGGAGACGAGCAGTACTTC. Translating it yields CASSELGTGLGDEQYF.

The chain is built from TRBV15 and TRBJ2-6, with 7 bases lining up with TRBD1. This CDR3 spans 17 amino acids. Germline V gene lookup returns CDR1 LNHNV and CDR2 YYDKDF (reference sequence). The V segment lost 2 bases and the J segment 2 bases; nucleotides outside the gene matches: 6. CDR3: CATSRFLGGAGANVLTF. The CDR3 bases are TGTGCCACCAGCAGATTTCTAGGGGGCGCTGGGGCCAACGTCCTGACTTTC.

The chain recombines TRBV5-1 with TRBJ1-1; D ambiguous. CDR3 length: 14 residues. Germline V CDR1 and CDR2: SGHRS, YFSETQ. V was clipped by 0 bases and J by 1 base, with 7 bases between them. The CDR3 DNA reads as TGCGCCAGCAGCTTGGCACAGACGAACACTGAAGCTTTCTTT. It yields the protein CASSLAQTNTEAFF.

The CDR3: CASSPSPGLAGGPYEQYF. In DNA form, the CDR3 reads TGTGCCAGTAGTCCGTCCCCGGGACTAGCGGGAGGGCCCTACGAGCAGTACTTC. The V call is TRBV19, the J call TRBJ2-7; 16 nucleotides match TRBD2. The CDR3 is 18 residues long. The germline CDR1 and CDR2 sequences are LNHDA and SQIVND (reference sequence). With 5 bases clipped from V and 2 bases from J, the junction kept 9 bases outside the gene matches.

The chain joins TRBV5-1 to TRBJ2-1, with unresolved D. Germline V gene sequence: CDR1 SGHRS, CDR2 YFSETQ. The CDR3 spans 17 residues. Trimming removed 0 bases from V and 9 bases from J, with 22 bases in between. CDR3 nucleotide sequence: TGCGCCAGCAGCTTGGTTGCTCATGGGCCAATACACGGTGAGCAGTTCTTC. This codes for CASSLVAHGPIHGEQFF.

V usage is TRBV25-1 and J usage is TRBJ2-5; 7 nucleotides line up with TRBD2. V lost 7 bases to trimming and J lost 2 bases; unmatched junction nucleotides: 10. Germline V CDR1 and CDR2: MGHDK, SYGVNS. This CDR3 contains 15 residues. The chain's CDR3 is CASNPRTSEQETQYF. In DNA, the CDR3 is TGTGCCAGCAACCCCCGAACTAGCGAACAAGAGACCCAGTACTTC.

This chain uses TRBV27 with TRBJ2-1; 9 nucleotides match TRBD2. With V trimmed by 2 bases and J by 9 bases, 8 bases remained unmatched. The CDR3 extends over 15 amino acids. Germline values: CDR1 MNHEY, CDR2 SMNVEV (reference sequence). CDR3 coding DNA: TGTGCCAGCAGTTTACTAGCTAGCGGGAATAGTGAGCAGTTCTTC. It translates to CASSLLASGNSEQFF.

The V gene is TRBV5-8, the J gene TRBJ2-1, with D possibly matching TRBD1 (6 bases). Germline CDR1 SGHTS, CDR2 YDEGEE. CDR3 size: 11 residues. V shed 5 bases and J shed 11 bases, with 11 bases lying between them. CDR3 sequence (DNA): TGTGCCAGCAGGGAGGACAGTAAGCAGTTCTTC. Protein product: CASREDSKQFF.

The rearrangement joins TRBV4-3 to TRBJ1-1; D is perhaps TRBD1 (6 bases). The CDR3 is 14 residues long. Germline-derived CDR1 and CDR2 are LGHNA and YSLEER. Trimming shortened V by 2 bases and J by 4 bases, and 11 bases separated the two germline ends. CDR3 sequence: CASSQTTGSTEAFF. The CDR3 nucleotides read TGCGCCAGCAGCCAAACGACAGGCTCCACTGAAGCTTTCTTT.

Notes on this clone: A junction boundary mismatches the germline segment, possibly from a read error. This chain joins TRBV7-9 and TRBJ1-1; D remains unclear. CDR3 length: 14 amino acids. Germline V gene data show CDR1 as SEHNR and CDR2 as FQNEAQ (reference sequence). CDR3 amino acids: CSSSPAQRRTEAFF. The DNA of the CDR3 is TGTTCCAGCAGCCCTGCCCAACGTCGGACTGAAGCTTTCTTT.